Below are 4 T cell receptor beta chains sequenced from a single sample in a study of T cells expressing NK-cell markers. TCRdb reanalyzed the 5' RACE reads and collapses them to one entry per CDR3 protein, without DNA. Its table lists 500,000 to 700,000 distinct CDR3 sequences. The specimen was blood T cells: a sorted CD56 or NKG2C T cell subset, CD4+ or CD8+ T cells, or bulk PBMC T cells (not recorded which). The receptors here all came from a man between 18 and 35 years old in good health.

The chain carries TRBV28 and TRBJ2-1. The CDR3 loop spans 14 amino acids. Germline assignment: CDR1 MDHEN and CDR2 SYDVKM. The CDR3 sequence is CASSSVGLYNEQFF.

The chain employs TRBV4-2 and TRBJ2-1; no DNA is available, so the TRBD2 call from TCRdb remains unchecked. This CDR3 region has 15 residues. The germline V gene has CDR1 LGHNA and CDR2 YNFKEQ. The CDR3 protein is CASSRGTSAYNEQFF.

The CDR3 loop reads CATSEPGTGVFGAFF. The V call is TRBV24-1, the J call TRBJ1-1; TCRdb's D call, TRBD1, is unchecked because there is no DNA. The V gene's germline CDR1 is KGHDR and CDR2 SFDVKD. The CDR3 loop spans 15 amino acids.

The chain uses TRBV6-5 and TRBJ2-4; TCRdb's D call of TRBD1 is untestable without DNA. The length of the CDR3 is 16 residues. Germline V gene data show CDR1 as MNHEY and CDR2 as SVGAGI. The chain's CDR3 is CASSWLRGGGKNIQYF.